These 30 T cell receptor beta chains came from one sample sequenced in a study of blood T cell repertoires in COVID-19. The table came from immunoSEQ multiplex PCR; TCRdb's copy has only in-frame clones and leaves some out. The sample lists about 220,000 clones, 60% to 85% seen once, with roughly 7% in the top ten. The sequencing sample was made of peripheral blood. These TCRs come from a woman aged 70 to 79 with acute or convalescent COVID-19.

This clone was counted only a few times. This chain joins TRBV30 and TRBJ1-4, with 10 nucleotides matching TRBD1. Germline CDR1 reads GTSNPN; CDR2 reads SVGIG (reference sequence). V was clipped by 0 bases and J by 7 bases; unmatched bases: 2. The CDR3 is 14 amino acids. This CDR3 is CAWSVGTGAEKLFF. CDR3 DNA: TGTGCCTGGAGTGTAGGGACAGGGGCTGAAAAACTGTTTTTT.

This clone was seen more than once but under ten times. The chain recombines TRBV10-3 with TRBJ2-2; a possible D gene is TRBD1 (5 bases). The CDR3 contains 13 residues. The ends were cut back, 10 bases at V and 0 bases at J, with 9 bases in the middle. Germline values: CDR1 ENHRY, CDR2 SYGVKD. This CDR3 is CATVTANTGELFF. The CDR3 nucleotides are TGTGCCACCGTGACAGCGAACACCGGGGAGCTGTTTTTT.

The V gene is TRBV1, the J gene TRBJ2-7; the DNA was not used to check the table's D call, TRBD1. TRBV1 is assigned pseudogene status. The CDR3 loop spans 15 amino acids. As DNA, the CDR3 is TGCACCAGCAGCTTCAGACAGGGGCAAAGACACGAGCAGTACGTC. This encodes CTSSFRQGQRHEQYV.

J is TRBJ1-1 and V is TRBV3-1 (or the pseudogene TRBV3-2); D is perhaps TRBD1 (5 bases). This CDR3 spans 16 amino acids. Between the trimmed V and J ends, which lost 3 bases and 0 bases, there was a span of 14 bases. Germline V gene sequence: CDR1 LGHDT, CDR2 YNNKEL (reference sequence). CDR3 residues: CASSHPAPGVNTEAFF. In DNA, the CDR3 is TGTGCCAGCAGCCACCCGGCCCCGGGGGTGAACACTGAAGCTTTCTTT.

The J gene is TRBJ1-1, the V gene TRBV11-2; possible D gene TRBD1, 5 bases. Trimming stripped 1 base from V and 6 bases from J, with 18 bases between. The CDR3 runs to 16 residues. Germline CDR1 is SGHAT and CDR2 is FQNNGV. CDR3 region: CASSLGGARGTAEAFF. The CDR3 DNA reads TGTGCCAGCAGCTTAGGAGGGGCGCGGGGTACGGCTGAAGCTTTCTTT.

This chain joins TRBV2 and TRBJ2-7; no definite D call. This CDR3 has 13 amino acids. CDR1 is SNHLY, CDR2 FYNNEI, per germline. Trimming took off 3 bases at V and 6 bases at J, with 12 bases between the two ends. CDR3 region: CASSDMAAFEQYF. In DNA form, the CDR3 reads TGTGCCAGCAGTGATATGGCGGCCTTCGAGCAGTACTTC.

Comments on this clone: Within the sample, other DNA sequences also encode this same CDR3. This chain uses TRBV12-3 or TRBV12-4 with TRBJ2-7; 8 nucleotides line up with TRBD1. The CDR3 is 13 amino acids. J lost 3 bases, V lost 6 bases, and 4 bases had no gene match. CDR3 region: CASSYGQGYEQYF. The CDR3, as DNA: TGTGCCAGCAGCTACGGACAGGGCTACGAGCAGTACTTC.

The chain couples TRBV18 to TRBJ2-7; D unresolved. This CDR3 has 14 residues. The V and J ends lost 3 bases and 4 bases respectively, with 13 bases between them. Germline values: CDR1 KGHSH, CDR2 LQKENI. The CDR3 DNA follows: TGTGCCAGCTCACCTTCCGGAGAACTTTACGAGCAGTACGTC. Encoded protein: CASSPSGELYEQYV.

This clone has only one observation. A read error may be the cause here, since a much bigger clone is one base away. V is TRBV7-9 and J is TRBJ2-1, with TRBD2 matching 12 bases. The CDR3 runs to 15 residues. Trimming removed 5 bases from V and 3 bases from J; junction bases left unmatched: 2. Per germline, CDR1 SEHNR and CDR2 FQNEAQ (reference sequence). CDR3 region: CASSPGLAGYNEQFF. The CDR3 nucleotides are TGTGCCAGCAGCCCGGGACTAGCGGGCTACAATGAGCAGTTCTTC.

CDR3 in amino acids: CASSRNPGQGNQPQHF. The DNA of the CDR3 is TGTGCCAGCTCACGCAACCCGGGACAGGGCAATCAGCCCCAGCATTTT. V usage is TRBV18 and J usage is TRBJ1-5, with 8 bases identical to TRBD1. The germline V gene has CDR1 KGHSH and CDR2 LQKENI. There are 16 residues in the CDR3. V was clipped by 4 bases and J by 2 bases; unmatched bases: 7.

The genes are TRBV7-2 and TRBJ2-1, with 9 bases matching TRBD2. The CDR3 totals 15 residues. Trimming cost V 6 bases and J 8 bases; bases outside gene matches: 11. CDR1 SGHTA and CDR2 FQGNSA come from the germline V gene. The CDR3 here is CASSPGLAKGHEQFF. The CDR3 region has the DNA TGTGCCAGCAGTCCCGGACTAGCGAAGGGGCATGAGCAGTTCTTC.

On this clone: Other DNA sequences of this sample code for an identical CDR3. The chain links TRBV11-3 to TRBJ2-1; no clear D gene. Germline CDR1 and CDR2: SGHNT and YENEEA. V was shortened by 3 bases and J by 7 bases, with 7 bases between the two germline ends. The CDR3 runs 12 residues. The CDR3 protein is CASSFSGNEQFF. The CDR3 bases are TGTGCCAGCAGCTTTTCCGGGAATGAGCAGTTCTTC.

This clone was detected a few times. The chain combines TRBV2 with TRBJ2-7, with no clear D. This CDR3 is 16 amino acids long. Germline loops: CDR1 SNHLY, CDR2 FYNNEI. The V and J ends lost 6 bases and 3 bases respectively, with 21 bases between them. The chain's CDR3 is CASSASGSDLIYEQYV. As DNA, the CDR3 is TGTGCCAGCAGCGCCTCTGGTAGTGACTTAATCTACGAGCAGTACGTC.

In its sample, this clone was seen a few times. The chain carries TRBV12-3 or TRBV12-4 and TRBJ2-1; 7 bases are shared with TRBD1. With V trimmed by 6 bases and J by 6 bases, 5 bases remained unmatched. This CDR3 is built from 13 residues. DNA of the CDR3: TGTGCCAGCAGATTCCGGGACAGCAATGAGCAGTTCTTC. This gives the protein CASRFRDSNEQFF.

The chain is built from TRBV30 and TRBJ1-4, with a tentative D call TRBD1 (6 bases). Looked up from germline, CDR1 is GTSNPN and CDR2 is SVGIG (reference sequence). V was clipped by 7 bases and J by 17 bases, with 20 bases between them. The CDR3 sequence is 11 residues long. The CDR3 DNA follows: TGTGCCTTCACCCAAGAGCGGGGACATTTTTTT. Encoded protein: CAFTQERGHFF.

The rearrangement links TRBV3-1 (or the pseudogene TRBV3-2) to TRBJ2-1, with 7 nucleotides matching TRBD2. Germline V gene lookup returns CDR1 LGHDT and CDR2 YNNKEL (reference sequence). The CDR3 consists of 17 residues. V shed 3 bases, J shed 5 bases, and the junction held 13 bases outside the gene matches. CDR3 DNA: TGTGCCAGCAGCCAGGGTGTTGGCGGGGGTTTGAACAATGAGCAGTTCTTC. The encoded protein is CASSQGVGGGLNNEQFF.

V is TRBV6-5 and J is TRBJ2-1; 7 bases align to TRBD2. V trimming: 0 bases; J trimming: 2 bases; junction bases outside the gene matches: 4. Germline V gene sequence: CDR1 MNHEY, CDR2 SVGAGI. CDR3 length equals 16 residues. CDR3 nucleotide sequence: TGTGCCAGCAGTTACTCGAGGCTAGCGGCCTACAATGAGCAGTTCTTC. It is translated as CASSYSRLAAYNEQFF.

The rearrangement uses TRBV15 and TRBJ2-7, with D unclear. There are 13 residues in the CDR3. CDR1 and CDR2 from the germline V gene are LNHNV and YYDKDF (reference sequence). V was pared by 5 bases and J by 2 bases, with 10 bases between. Here the CDR3 DNA reads TGTGCCACCAGCTTACACAGAACCTACGAGCAGTACTTC. This codes for CATSLHRTYEQYF.

The gene calls are TRBV3-1 (or the pseudogene TRBV3-2) and TRBJ2-3; TRBD2 aligns across 8 bases. V lost 4 bases, J lost 6 bases, and 12 bases stayed unmatched. CDR3 size: 16 residues. Germline V gene sequence: CDR1 LGHDT, CDR2 YNNKEL (reference sequence). The CDR3 spells CASSLGGARPLDTQYF. The CDR3 DNA reads as TGTGCCAGCAGCCTCGGGGGGGCACGTCCGCTGGATACGCAGTATTTT.

This chain joins TRBV3-1 (or the pseudogene TRBV3-2) and TRBJ2-7; D may be TRBD2 (5 bases). V was shortened by 1 base and J by 6 bases, with 10 bases between the two germline ends. This CDR3 comprises 13 residues. Germline V gives CDR1 LGHDT, CDR2 YNNKEL (reference sequence). For the CDR3, the DNA is TGTGCCAGCAGCCAAGGAATGCGGGCCGAGCAGTACTTC. Protein product: CASSQGMRAEQYF.

J is TRBJ2-3 and V is TRBV6-2 or TRBV6-3; 10 bases agree with TRBD1. Germline V gene sequence: CDR1 MNHEY, CDR2 SVGEGT. Trimming at V came to 0 bases and at J to 6 bases, leaving 6 bases not matched to a gene. This CDR3 comprises 16 residues. CDR3 sequence reads: CASSYSGDRGRDTQYF. The CDR3 coding sequence is TGTGCCAGCAGTTACTCCGGGGACAGGGGCCGTGATACGCAGTATTTT.

This clone was counted a single time. V is TRBV7-2 and J is TRBJ1-2, with 7 bases identical to TRBD1. This CDR3 contains 13 residues. The trim removed 6 bases at V and 4 bases at J, leaving 5 bases unmatched. CDR1 is SGHTA, CDR2 FQGNSA, per germline. The CDR3: CASRSTGSYGYTF. In DNA, the CDR3 is TGTGCCAGCAGGTCGACAGGGTCCTATGGCTACACCTTC.

The rearrangement joins TRBV5-1 to TRBJ2-1; D call uncertain. Germline CDR1 and CDR2: SGHRS and YFSETQ. Trimming took off 7 bases at V and 3 bases at J, with 8 bases between the two ends. The CDR3 spans 12 residues. CDR3 bases: TGCGCCAGCGGAGTTGTCTACAATGAGCAGTTCTTC. Translating gives CASGVVYNEQFF.

This clone was counted only a few times. This chain links TRBV4-3 with TRBJ2-6; no clear D gene. The CDR3 spans 16 residues. Germline CDR1 reads LGHNA; CDR2 reads YSLEER. The V and J ends lost 1 base and 0 bases respectively, with 7 bases between them. CDR3 residues: CASSQVLNSGANVLTF. In DNA form, the CDR3 reads TGCGCCAGCAGCCAAGTGTTAAACTCTGGGGCCAACGTCCTGACTTTC.

This clone has more than one count but fewer than ten. J is TRBJ2-5 and V is TRBV13; TRBD1 is a possible D gene (5 bases). CDR1 and CDR2 (germline): PRHDT, FYEKMQ (reference sequence). V was trimmed by 2 bases and J by 4 bases, leaving 8 bases between them. This CDR3 has 13 amino acids. The CDR3 DNA sequence: TGTGCCAGCAGCTTAAGGGGCACAGAGACCCAGTACTTC. Protein product: CASSLRGTETQYF.

This clone was counted between two and nine times. This chain links TRBV19 with TRBJ2-7; the D gene is possibly TRBD1 (5 bases). This CDR3 is built from 12 residues. The V gene's germline CDR1 is LNHDA and CDR2 SQIVND (reference sequence). Deletions cut 4 bases from V and 3 bases from J, with 7 bases between. The CDR3 DNA is TGTGCCAGTAGTAAACAGGTCTACGAGCAGTACGTC. This gives the protein CASSKQVYEQYV.

V usage is TRBV28 and J usage is TRBJ1-4; 8 nucleotides agree with TRBD1. The CDR3 is 15 amino acids. With 5 bases clipped from V and 4 bases from J, the junction kept 6 bases outside the gene matches. In germline, CDR1 is MDHEN, CDR2 SYDVKM. In DNA, the CDR3 is TGTGCCAGCAGTCCATGGACAGGGATTAATGAAAAACTGTTTTTT. It encodes CASSPWTGINEKLFF.

This rearrangement joins TRBV6-2 or TRBV6-3 to TRBJ2-7; the match to TRBD2 covers 7 bases. The CDR3 loop spans 15 amino acids. V shed 2 bases and J 5 bases; nucleotides not matched to a gene: 9. Looked up from germline, CDR1 is MNHEY and CDR2 is SVGEGT. The CDR3: CASSYKRGSYDEQYF. Written as DNA, the CDR3 is TGTGCCAGCAGTTACAAGCGGGGAAGTTACGACGAGCAGTACTTC.

A word on this clone: The junction does not match germline at one end; this may be a read error. The chain combines TRBV7-8 with TRBJ1-2; 8 nucleotides agree with TRBD1. CDR1 and CDR2 (germline): SGHVS, FQNEAQ. This CDR3 is 14 amino acids long. CDR3 sequence reads: CASSLDRVSPYGAF. The CDR3 coding sequence is TGTGCCAGCAGCTTGGACAGGGTATCCCCTTACGGCGCCTTC.

J is TRBJ2-4 and V is TRBV30; possibly TRBD1 for D (7 bases). With 6 bases removed from V and 8 bases from J, the gap between germline ends came to 20 bases. CDR1 and CDR2 (germline): GTSNPN, SVGIG (reference sequence). The CDR3 consists of 14 residues. CDR3 bases: TGTGCCTGCTCCACCTTTACCAGGGGGGACATTCAGTACTTC. Translation: CACSTFTRGDIQYF. The full variable domain, with the rest looked up from reference TRBV30 and TRBJ2-4, is SQTIHQWPATLVQPVGSPLSLECTVEGTSNPNLYWYRQAAGRGLQLLFYSVGIGQISSEVPQNLSASRPQDRQFILSSKKLLLSDSGFYLCACSTFTRGDIQYFGAGTRLSVL.